This T cell receptor beta chain was observed in a study of shared clonotypes between healthy human individuals. Study-wide context: The cohort comprised a couple of women and a few men. Their ages spanned 18 to 49 years. Study results and caveats: Some clonotypes were shared by all four sorted-subset donors, while others were not shared. The non-shared ones had lower generation probabilities than the shared ones. Deeper or shallower sequencing was expected to change how clonotypes are shared among donors.

Researchers divided each subset's genomic DNA evenly across several immunoSEQ plates. Sequenced by immunoSEQ multiplex PCR; TCRdb stores in-frame clones only, minus some. Of about 2.3 million clones listed, 92% are singletons. As for this clone: Its target is unknown.

This CDR3 spans 17 amino acids. J lost 2 bases, V lost 3 bases, and 9 bases had no gene match. CDR1 and CDR2 from the germline V gene are SGDLS and YYNGEE. This sequence joins TRBV9 and TRBJ2-1; 9 nucleotides agree with TRBD1. The specimen was naive CD4+ T cells from PBMCs. Specified subset: CD45RA+ positively selected. The sequence was collected from a man aged 18 to 30 in good health. Some clones in this sample may be carry-over from other donors' samples. The CDR3 sequence: CASSETGGGIAYNEQFF. DNA for the CDR3: TGTGCCAGCAGCGAGACAGGGGGAGGTATCGCCTACAATGAGCAGTTCTTC.